The 14 T cell receptor beta chains below were found in one sample sequenced in a study of blood T cells in healthy people across ages. A sample-barcoded 5' primer and a J-beta primer mix were used in a second PCR of about 6 to 11 cycles. From the 5' RACE reads, TCRdb called clonotypes with MiXCR, one entry per CDR3 protein. The sample records roughly 930,000 distinct CDR3 sequences, around 48% being singletons. Sequenced material: blood. Every receptor here comes from a man under 40 in good health.

The rearrangement links TRBV4-3 to TRBJ2-7; D may be TRBD2 (5 bases). The germline CDR1 and CDR2 sequences are LGHNA and YSLEER. V lost 0 bases, J lost 0 bases, and 9 bases lay in between. The CDR3 sequence is 15 residues long. Here the CDR3 DNA reads TGCGCCAGCAGCCAAGAAATAGGGAGCTCCTACGAGCAGTACTTC. Translation: CASSQEIGSSYEQYF.

This clonotype occurred once. The chain couples TRBV27 to TRBJ2-7; D perhaps matches TRBD2 (6 bases). V was trimmed by 0 bases and J by 3 bases, leaving 12 bases between them. Germline V gene data show CDR1 as MNHEY and CDR2 as SMNVEV (reference sequence). There are 15 residues in the CDR3. The CDR3 bases are TGTGCCAGCAGTTTATCGGCAGGAGGGTTCTACGAGCAGTACTTC. It specifies CASSLSAGGFYEQYF.

This clonotype was recorded a few times. The chain carries TRBV28 and TRBJ1-2; D remains ambiguous. In germline, CDR1 is MDHEN, CDR2 SYDVKM. CDR3 length: 14 amino acids. Trimming removed 10 bases at V and 0 bases at J, with 15 bases between. CDR3 loop: CAIPAGGANYGYTF. The CDR3 nucleotides read TGTGCCATCCCAGCCGGAGGAGCTAACTATGGCTACACCTTC.

The chain links TRBV12-3 or TRBV12-4 to TRBJ2-3; TRBD1 matches 9 bases. V shed 5 bases, J shed 9 bases, and the junction held 15 bases outside the gene matches. There are 16 residues in the CDR3. The CDR3 nucleotides read TGTGCCAGCAGTACTACCGGGACAGGGCGCTTAGAAACGCAGTATTTT. This encodes CASSTTGTGRLETQYF.

The chain links TRBV21-1 to TRBJ2-7; the tabulated D call, TRBD2, remains unverified against the DNA. TRBV21-1 constitutes a pseudogene. This CDR3 is built from 16 residues. CDR3 DNA sequence: TGTGCCAGCAGCAAGGGGGGACTAGCGGGAACCTACGAGCAGTACTTC. Its protein product is CASSKGGLAGTYEQYF.

This chain connects TRBV27 to TRBJ2-1; 7 nucleotides line up with TRBD2. Germline trimming cut 2 bases from V and 7 bases from J; bases unmatched to any gene: 5. Germline-derived CDR1 and CDR2 are MNHEY and SMNVEV (reference sequence). The CDR3 is made up of 14 amino acids. The CDR3 here is CASSLAGVRNEQFF. The CDR3 DNA reads as TGTGCCAGCAGTTTAGCGGGGGTGAGGAATGAGCAGTTCTTC.

Concerning this clonotype: Relative to the germline gene, one junction end is altered; a read error may explain this. The chain couples TRBV4-3 to TRBJ1-2; possibly TRBD1 for D (5 bases). The CDR3 has 15 amino acids. Germline V gene sequence: CDR1 LGHNA, CDR2 YSLEER. The CDR3 spells CAGSPNGQGGYGYTF. The CDR3 nucleotides read TGCGCCGGCAGCCCGAACGGGCAGGGCGGCTATGGCTACACCTTC.

In its sample, this clonotype was seen a few times. V and J are TRBV4-2 and TRBJ2-6; D unresolved. Germline lookup yields CDR1 LGHNA and CDR2 YNFKEQ. V was trimmed by 0 bases and J by 0 bases, leaving 15 bases between them. The CDR3 is 19 residues long. The CDR3 protein is CASSQDEVQRYSGANVLTF. Written as DNA, the CDR3 is TGTGCCAGCAGCCAAGATGAGGTCCAGCGATACTCTGGGGCCAACGTCCTGACTTTC.

V and J are TRBV4-1 and TRBJ2-7; no firm D call. The germline gives CDR1 MGHRA, CDR2 YSYEKL. The V end lost 4 bases, the J end lost 0 bases, and 19 bases lay between the germline ends. This CDR3 has 17 amino acids. The CDR3 region is CASSPHPPDGYSYEQYF. The CDR3 DNA reads TGCGCCAGCAGCCCGCACCCCCCGGATGGATACTCCTACGAGCAGTACTTC.

There are a few counts of this clonotype. The genes are TRBV20-1 and TRBJ2-7; 9 positions match TRBD1. The CDR3 is made up of 14 amino acids. The V gene's germline CDR1 is DFQATT and CDR2 SNEGSKA (reference sequence). J lost 5 bases, V lost 6 bases, and 11 bases had no gene match. The CDR3 reads CSAGQGLVANEQYF. The CDR3 DNA follows: TGCAGTGCGGGACAGGGTTTGGTCGCAAACGAGCAGTACTTC.

Details on this clonotype: At one boundary the junction diverges from the germline segment, which might be a read error. The chain joins TRBV7-2 to TRBJ2-7; maybe TRBD1 (5 bases). CDR1 is SGHTA and CDR2 is FQGNSA in the germline V gene. This CDR3 has 14 residues. CDR3 sequence: CAGSLVWTSYEQYF. CDR3 bases: TGTGCCGGCAGCTTAGTCTGGACATCCTACGAGCAGTACTTC.

There are many counts of this clonotype. The chain uses TRBV6-1 and TRBJ2-1; 14 nucleotides align to TRBD2. The trim removed 3 bases at V and 9 bases at J, leaving 4 bases unmatched. Per the germline V gene, CDR1 is MNHNS and CDR2 is SASEGT. CDR3 length: 15 residues. The CDR3 sequence: CASSETSGGACEQFF. CDR3 DNA sequence: TGTGCCAGCAGTGAGACTAGCGGGGGGGCCTGTGAGCAGTTCTTC.

The rearrangement links TRBV7-9 to TRBJ2-7, with D perhaps matching TRBD2 (5 bases). Germline CDR1 is SEHNR and CDR2 is FQNEAQ (reference sequence). Trimming pared 5 bases from V and 2 bases from J, leaving 13 bases between. This CDR3 contains 14 residues. The CDR3 reads CASSTHRETYEQYF. The CDR3 DNA sequence: TGTGCCAGCAGCACCCATCGGGAAACCTACGAGCAGTACTTC.

This clonotype has only a few counts. The J gene is TRBJ1-6, the V gene TRBV5-5; tentative D call: TRBD1 (6 bases). The germline gives CDR1 SGHKS, CDR2 YYEKEE (reference sequence). Trimming stripped 1 base from V and 11 bases from J, with 10 bases between. CDR3 size: 13 residues. The CDR3, as DNA: TGTGCCAGCAGCTTGACAGGGAGGGCACCCCTCCACTTT. Protein product: CASSLTGRAPLHF.